This T cell receptor beta chain is drawn from a study of OX40 agonist ivuxolimab in advanced cancers. This clone appeared a single time. V lost 7 bases and J lost 9, with 24 bases in between. This CDR3 comprises 15 residues. Germline CDR1 and CDR2: SEHNR and FQNEAQ (reference sequence). Method: immunoSEQ multiplex PCR; TCRdb's copy keeps in-frame clones and lacks some. The sample yields around 79,000 clones, 91% seen once. The TCR comes from an adult with an advanced solid tumor such as melanoma, head and neck, liver or kidney cancer. The rearrangement links TRBV7-9 to TRBJ2-5; D possibly corresponds to TRBD2 (6 bases). The specimen comprised CD4+ or CD8+ T cells sorted from blood, sampled in a trial of the OX40 agonist ivuxolimab. CDR3 sequence: CASTPGTGRSGAQYF. The DNA for the CDR3 is TGTGCCAGCACCCCCGGGACCGGTCGTTCGGGGGCCCAGTACTTC.